This T cell receptor (beta chain) was found in a study of cytomegalovirus exposure and HLA in healthy donors. The CDR3 has 14 residues. CDR1 SGHRS and CDR2 YFSETQ come from the germline V gene. With 4 bases removed from V and 7 bases from J, the gap between germline ends came to 17 bases. Study-wide results and caveats: More than 150 TCR beta chains were listed as cytomegalovirus-associated.

Here immunoSEQ multiplex PCR was the method, and the copy in TCRdb shows in-frame clones only, minus some. The table records some 140,000 clones, almost 85% of them present only once. To note about this clone: Antigen specificity is unknown.

V gene TRBV5-1 combines with J gene TRBJ2-5; tentative D call: TRBD2 (5 bases). What was sequenced was PBMCs. This clonotype was sampled from a young man in good health and CMV-seropositive. CDR3 bases: TGCGCCAGCAGCCCAGGTGAGGGCCGCGGGACCCAGTACTTC. It is translated as CASSPGEGRGTQYF.